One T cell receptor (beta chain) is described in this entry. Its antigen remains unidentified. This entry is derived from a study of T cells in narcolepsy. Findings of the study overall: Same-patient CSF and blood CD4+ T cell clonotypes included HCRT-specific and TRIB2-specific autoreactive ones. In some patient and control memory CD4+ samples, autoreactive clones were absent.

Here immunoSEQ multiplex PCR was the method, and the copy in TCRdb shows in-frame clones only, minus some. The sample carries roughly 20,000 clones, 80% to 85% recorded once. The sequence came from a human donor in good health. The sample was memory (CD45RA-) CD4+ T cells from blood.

The CDR3 DNA is TGTGCCAGCAGAGTCTCTAGCACAGATACGCAGTATTTT. Amino acids: CASRVSSTDTQYF. The V gene is TRBV5-5, the J gene TRBJ2-3, with D uncertain. The CDR3 is made up of 13 amino acids. The germline V gene has CDR1 SGHKS and CDR2 YYEKEE (reference sequence). The V end was cut by 5 bases, the J end by 0 bases, with 7 bases between.